Following are 28 T cell receptor beta chains from one sample sequenced in a study of blood T cell repertoires in COVID-19. Data came from immunoSEQ multiplex PCR; TCRdb stores just in-frame clones and leaves some out. The table includes about 92,000 clones, around 86% detected once. The sample comprised peripheral blood. These receptors all come from a woman aged 80 or over with active or convalescent COVID-19.

This clone was detected a few times. V and J are TRBV28 and TRBJ1-1, with D perhaps TRBD1 (5 bases). Deletions cut 3 bases from V and 7 bases from J, with 12 bases between. CDR1 and CDR2 (germline): MDHEN, SYDVKM. The CDR3 is 13 amino acids. The chain's CDR3 is CASSFPSGGEAFF. CDR3 DNA sequence: TGTGCCAGCAGTTTTCCATCCGGGGGTGAAGCTTTCTTT.

This clone was counted only a few times. The gene calls are TRBV6-5 and TRBJ1-1, with D hard to call. Trimming cost V 7 bases and J 7 bases, with 7 bases left between them. The CDR3 covers 10 residues. Germline V lookup: CDR1 MNHEY, CDR2 SVGAGI. This chain's CDR3 is CASMLSEAFF. CDR3 DNA: TGTGCCAGCATGCTGAGTGAAGCTTTCTTT.

The chain links TRBV5-1 to TRBJ2-7; the match to TRBD2 covers 7 bases. CDR1 is SGHRS and CDR2 is YFSETQ in the germline V gene. The CDR3 spans 14 residues. With V trimmed by 2 bases and J by 6 bases, 8 bases remained unmatched. In DNA form, the CDR3 reads TGCGCCAGCAGCTTTACGGGAGGTAGTGGCGAGCAGTACTTC. Amino acid sequence: CASSFTGGSGEQYF.

The chain recombines TRBV28 with TRBJ2-7; D gene unclear. Germline V CDR1 and CDR2: MDHEN, SYDVKM. The V end was cut by 4 bases, the J end by 0 bases, with 4 bases between. The CDR3 is 12 residues long. The CDR3 reads CASSYSSYEQYF. The CDR3 DNA reads as TGTGCCAGCAGTTACAGCTCCTACGAGCAGTACTTC.

This clone has only one observation. The chain carries TRBV3-1 (or the pseudogene TRBV3-2) and TRBJ1-1; D is possibly TRBD1 (6 bases). V shed 2 bases and J shed 2 bases, with 12 bases lying between them. CDR3 length equals 15 residues. CDR1 and CDR2 from the germline V gene are LGHDT and YNNKEL (reference sequence). The DNA of the CDR3 is TGTGCCAGCAGCCAATTTTTGACAGGCAACACTGAAGCTTTCTTT. Protein product: CASSQFLTGNTEAFF.

This chain connects TRBV7-2 to TRBJ1-2, with D tentatively TRBD1 (6 bases). The CDR3 covers 16 residues. Trimming removed 2 bases from V and 5 bases from J, with 18 bases in between. Germline-derived CDR1 and CDR2 are SGHTA and FQGNSA. The CDR3 protein is CASSLSLGTSSYGYTF. For the CDR3, the DNA is TGTGCCAGCAGCTTAAGTTTGGGGACATCCTCATATGGCTACACCTTC.

The chain joins TRBV6-2 or TRBV6-3 to TRBJ1-1, with a weak D call TRBD1 (5 bases). V was cut by 5 bases and J by 1 base, with 14 bases left in between. The CDR3 has 15 amino acids. Germline CDR1 reads MNHEY; CDR2 reads SVGEGT. CDR3 residues: CASSHGGGTNTEAFF. For the CDR3, the DNA is TGTGCCAGCAGTCATGGGGGGGGGACGAACACTGAAGCTTTCTTT.

The table lists this clone with a count of one. The V gene is TRBV2, the J gene TRBJ1-6; 7 nucleotides align to TRBD1. V dropped 6 bases and J dropped 4; count of bases not matched to a gene: 3. CDR1 and CDR2 from the germline V gene are SNHLY and FYNNEI. The CDR3 is 14 amino acids. The CDR3 is CASRSTGYNSPLHF. The CDR3 nucleotides read TGTGCCAGCAGATCGACAGGGTATAATTCACCCCTCCACTTT.

V is TRBV7-6 and J is TRBJ2-2; unclear D gene. Germline values: CDR1 SGHVS, CDR2 FNYEAQ. V was clipped by 2 bases and J by 8 bases, with 15 bases between them. The CDR3 totals 15 residues. CDR3 bases: TGTGCCAGCAGCTTAACTCTAACCCTTCCGGGGGAGCTGTTTTTT. It translates to CASSLTLTLPGELFF.

The chain carries TRBV5-1 and TRBJ1-4; 9 nucleotides match TRBD1. There are 16 residues in the CDR3. V was pared by 3 bases and J by 2 bases, with 5 bases of the junction left unmatched. CDR1 SGHRS and CDR2 YFSETQ come from the germline V gene. CDR3 sequence: CASSSGGTGTNEKLFF. CDR3 nucleotides: TGCGCCAGCAGCTCCGGCGGGACAGGGACTAATGAAAAACTGTTTTTT.

This chain connects TRBV19 to TRBJ2-1, with 8 bases matching TRBD1. The CDR3 is 16 residues long. Germline lookup yields CDR1 LNHDA and CDR2 SQIVND (reference sequence). V lost 4 bases, J lost 2 bases, and 7 bases stayed unmatched. The CDR3 protein is CASSTTGGSTYNEQFF. As DNA, the CDR3 is TGTGCCAGTAGTACCACAGGGGGTTCGACCTACAATGAGCAGTTCTTC.

The J gene is TRBJ2-4, the V gene TRBV6-5, with no clear D. The CDR3 has 15 amino acids. In germline, CDR1 is MNHEY, CDR2 SVGAGI. Trimming cost V 0 bases and J 5 bases, with 11 bases left between them. CDR3 residues: CASSYSSLPQNIQYF. CDR3 nucleotide sequence: TGTGCCAGCAGTTACTCGAGTCTCCCTCAAAACATTCAGTACTTC.

The chain links TRBV10-3 to TRBJ2-5, with TRBD2 identical over 10 bases. V lost 4 bases and J lost 5; bases outside the gene matches: 10. The CDR3 sequence is 16 residues long. The V gene's germline CDR1 is ENHRY and CDR2 SYGVKD. The CDR3 loop reads CAISGLSGGFQETQYF. CDR3 coding DNA: TGTGCCATCAGTGGACTTAGCGGGGGGTTCCAGGAGACCCAGTACTTC.

This chain connects TRBV6-5 to TRBJ1-5; 7 nucleotides align to TRBD1. Germline assignment: CDR1 MNHEY and CDR2 SVGAGI. The trim removed 2 bases at V and 6 bases at J, leaving 7 bases unmatched. The CDR3 loop spans 15 amino acids. CDR3 sequence (DNA): TGTGCCAGCAGTTACCGGACAGGCACAGGTCAGCCCCAGCATTTT. It translates to CASSYRTGTGQPQHF.

The chain uses TRBV16 and TRBJ1-3; D is uncertain. V was pared by 4 bases and J by 0 bases, with 16 bases between. The CDR3 length is 17 residues. Germline values: CDR1 KGHSY, CDR2 FQNENV. The CDR3 DNA reads TGTGCCAGCAGCCGTAACAGCTCCAGAAGCTCTGGAAACACCATATATTTT. This encodes CASSRNSSRSSGNTIYF.

The chain recombines TRBV6-5 with TRBJ1-6; 7 bases agree with TRBD1. The ends lost 4 bases at V and 14 bases at J; junction bases unmatched: 11. The CDR3 has 14 residues. Germline V gives CDR1 MNHEY, CDR2 SVGAGI. The CDR3, as DNA: TGTGCCAGCAGTTCGCCGACAGGGCCTGGGGCCCTCCACTTT. Amino acid sequence: CASSSPTGPGALHF.

This chain uses TRBV27 with TRBJ2-1; TRBD2 matches at 7 bases. Trimming cost V 5 bases and J 12 bases; bases outside gene matches: 16. Germline CDR1 is MNHEY and CDR2 is SMNVEV (reference sequence). The CDR3 extends over 15 amino acids. The CDR3 is CASSPMGGGVLGQFF. CDR3 sequence (DNA): TGTGCCAGCAGTCCCATGGGGGGGGGTGTATTAGGGCAGTTCTTC.

The chain recombines TRBV10-1 with TRBJ2-7; D uncertain. Germline CDR1 is WNHNN and CDR2 is SYGVQD (reference sequence). Between the trimmed V and J ends, which lost 6 bases and 6 bases, there was a span of 18 bases. This CDR3 is built from 14 residues. CDR3: CASSHTPRLGEQYF. The CDR3 DNA is TGCGCCAGCAGCCACACCCCGCGGTTGGGCGAGCAGTACTTC.

V usage is TRBV10-3 and J usage is TRBJ2-1, with D maybe TRBD2 (6 bases). Germline V gene lookup returns CDR1 ENHRY and CDR2 SYGVKD. V was pared by 3 bases and J by 8 bases, with 11 bases between. There are 13 residues in the CDR3. CDR3 in DNA: TGTGCCATCAGTGACACTAGCCCTCATGAGCAGTTCTTC. Protein product: CAISDTSPHEQFF.

The rearrangement links TRBV20-1 to TRBJ2-5, with a possible D match to TRBD1 (5 bases). The CDR3 spans 13 residues. The V end was cut by 3 bases, the J end by 5 bases, with 13 bases between. The germline V gene has CDR1 DFQATT and CDR2 SNEGSKA (reference sequence). For the CDR3, the DNA is TGCAGTGCTAGTAGGGGTTTAGGGGAGACCCAGTACTTC. It specifies CSASRGLGETQYF.

The CDR3 DNA reads as TGTGCCAGCAGTTCACTAGCGGGAGGGTGGAATGAGCAGTTCTTC. Translated, it gives CASSSLAGGWNEQFF. The rearrangement uses TRBV6-2 or TRBV6-3 and TRBJ2-1; 13 nucleotides align to TRBD2. The CDR3 is made up of 15 amino acids. Germline CDR1 MNHEY, CDR2 SVGEGT. J lost 7 bases, V lost 4 bases, and 4 bases had no gene match.

The CDR3: CASSSGLDNQPQHF. As DNA, the CDR3 is TGCGCCAGCAGCTCGGGACTCGACAATCAGCCCCAGCATTTT. The chain joins TRBV5-1 to TRBJ1-5, with a weak D call TRBD1 (5 bases). This CDR3 is built from 14 residues. V was cut by 3 bases and J by 3 bases, with 10 bases left in between. Germline values: CDR1 SGHRS, CDR2 YFSETQ.

The chain carries TRBV28 and TRBJ1-2; TRBD1 matches 7 bases. This CDR3 is built from 15 residues. CDR1 is MDHEN, CDR2 SYDVKM, per germline. V dropped 6 bases and J dropped 3; count of bases not matched to a gene: 10. The CDR3 sequence is CASSHRDRVYYGYTF. CDR3 DNA sequence: TGTGCCAGCAGCCATCGGGACAGAGTTTACTATGGCTACACCTTC.

As for this clone: Within the sample, other DNA sequences also encode this same CDR3. The V call is TRBV7-9, the J call TRBJ2-1; 7 bases are shared with TRBD1. Trimming took 1 base from V and 4 from J; bases not matched to a gene: 7. The length of the CDR3 is 16 residues. The V gene's germline CDR1 is SEHNR and CDR2 FQNEAQ (reference sequence). This chain's CDR3 is CASSLGLAGGYNEQFF. The CDR3 nucleotides read TGTGCCAGCAGCTTAGGTTTGGCAGGGGGATACAATGAGCAGTTCTTC. Drawing the rest from reference TRBV7-9 and TRBJ2-1, the complete variable domain is DTGVSQNPRHKITKRGQNVTFRCDPISEHNRLYWYRQTLGQGPEFLTYFQNEAQLEKSRLLSDRFSAERPKGSFSTLEIQRTEQGDSAMYLCASSLGLAGGYNEQFFGPGTRLTVL.

About this clone itself: At the DNA level, this CDR3 is encoded by other sequences in the same sample as well. This chain uses TRBV19 with TRBJ2-2, with a weak D call TRBD2 (6 bases). The CDR3 is made up of 14 amino acids. The V and J ends lost 1 base and 4 bases respectively, with 7 bases between them. CDR1 and CDR2 (germline): LNHDA, SQIVND (reference sequence). CDR3 DNA: TGTGCCAGTAGTATAGTGGGGGGCACCGGGGAGCTGTTTTTT. Translation gives CASSIVGGTGELFF.

The rearrangement uses TRBV5-1 and TRBJ2-3; 12 bases are a match to TRBD2. The junction had 4 bases not matched to a gene; V was cut back by 3 bases and J by 2 bases. Germline values: CDR1 SGHRS, CDR2 YFSETQ. CDR3 length: 16 amino acids. The CDR3 DNA sequence: TGCGCCAGCAGCTGGGGACTAGCGGGTTTCACAGATACGCAGTATTTT. Its translation: CASSWGLAGFTDTQYF.

V usage is TRBV2 and J usage is TRBJ1-5; 8 nucleotides align to TRBD1. The CDR3 totals 15 residues. Germline CDR1 and CDR2: SNHLY and FYNNEI. V lost 6 bases to trimming and J lost 0 bases; unmatched junction nucleotides: 4. CDR3 region: CASSADRDSNQPQHF. The DNA of the CDR3 is TGTGCCAGCAGCGCGGACAGGGATAGCAATCAGCCCCAGCATTTT. Based on the CDR3 plus reference TRBV2 and TRBJ1-5, the full variable domain is EPEVTQTPSHQVTQMGQEVILRCVPISNHLYFYWYRQILGQKVEFLVSFYNNEISEKSEIFDDQFSVERPDGSNFTLKIRSTKLEDSAMYFCASSADRDSNQPQHFGDGTRLSIL.

V usage is TRBV7-9 and J usage is TRBJ2-7; 9 bases are a match to TRBD2. After removal of 1 base from V and 6 bases from J, the junction contained 10 bases not matched to a gene. The CDR3 totals 16 residues. Germline V gives CDR1 SEHNR, CDR2 FQNEAQ (reference sequence). The CDR3 nucleotides read TGTGCCAGCAGCTTAGTAGGTAGCGGGAGTAATCGCGAGCAGTACTTC. Encoded protein: CASSLVGSGSNREQYF.